Below, 28 T cell receptor beta chains from the same sample are listed, as sequenced in a study of T-cell reconstitution after alpha-beta-depleted transplantation in children (dated by TCRdb to the mid-2010s). Receptor amplification or capture employed PCR. The instrument was an Illumina HiSeq 2500. To normalize quantification of the TCRbeta repertoire, the TCR libraries were built with molecular barcoding that relied on unique molecular identifiers. The public sequencing data were trimmed at Q25 with fastp and processed into clonotypes with MiXCR by TCRdb, which kept only in-frame beta chains. Merged by CDR3 protein, the rows form single entries marked with the most common genes and DNA. This sample comprises around 580,000 distinct CDR3 sequences, 23% of them detected only once. Jointly, the top ten make up roughly an eighth of the sample. The sample's treatment or condition label is to be understood as: allogeneic hematopoietic cell transplantation with graft depleted of TCRalphabeta T cells and CD19 B cells.

Here the sequenced sample was PBMCs, mostly from graft donor cells, taken 360 days after TCRalphabeta/CD19-depleted stem cell transplant. The receptors originated from a boy in the first two years of life who had a stem cell transplant for acute myeloid leukemia, so the T cells may come from the graft donor.

V usage is TRBV21-1 and J usage is TRBJ2-7. TRBV21-1 is listed as a pseudogene. The CDR3 is 15 amino acids. CDR3 amino acids: CASSTISSPWYEQYF. The CDR3, as DNA: TGTGCCAGCAGCACCATCTCTTCACCATGGTACGAGCAGTACTTC.

The rearrangement uses TRBV20-1 and TRBJ2-7, with D possibly matching TRBD2 (7 bases). From germline, CDR1 is DFQATT and CDR2 SNEGSKA (reference sequence). Trimming took off 4 bases at V and 5 bases at J, with 9 bases between the two ends. This CDR3 is 11 amino acids long. The CDR3 here is CSAMGGHEQYV. CDR3 coding DNA: TGCAGTGCTATGGGGGGGCACGAGCAGTACGTC.

This clonotype has a count of ten or more. The rearrangement links TRBV7-2 to TRBJ1-1; the D gene is possibly TRBD1 (6 bases). Germline CDR1 reads SGHTA; CDR2 reads FQGNSA. This CDR3 has 16 amino acids. Between the trimmed V and J ends, which lost 0 bases and 3 bases, there was a span of 14 bases. The DNA of the CDR3 is TGTGCCAGCAGCTTAGCGCCCAGGGGCGCGGACACTGAAGCTTTCTTT. Its translation is CASSLAPRGADTEAFF.

This clonotype turned up a few times. The V gene is TRBV10-3, the J gene TRBJ2-2, with TRBD1 matching over 7 bases. Germline V gene lookup returns CDR1 ENHRY and CDR2 SYGVKD. The CDR3 covers 16 residues. Trimming removed 8 bases from V and 3 bases from J; junction bases left unmatched: 12. CDR3 sequence reads: CAISPTGQSDTGELFF. As DNA, the CDR3 is TGTGCCATCTCCCCTACGGGACAGTCGGACACCGGGGAGCTGTTTTTT.

This chain links TRBV7-2 with TRBJ2-7; possibly TRBD2 for D (6 bases). The V and J ends lost 2 bases and 2 bases respectively, with 10 bases between them. In germline, CDR1 is SGHTA, CDR2 FQGNSA. The CDR3 extends over 14 amino acids. The CDR3 loop is CASSLTRLAYEQYF. The DNA of the CDR3 is TGTGCCAGCAGCTTAACGAGACTAGCCTACGAGCAGTACTTC. Drawing the rest from reference TRBV7-2 and TRBJ2-7, the complete variable domain is GAGVSQSPSNKVTEKGKDVELRCDPISGHTALYWYRQSLGQGLEFLIYFQGNSAPDKSGLPSDRFSAERTGGSVSTLTIQRTQQEDSAVYLCASSLTRLAYEQYFGPGTRLTVT.

The rearrangement links TRBV20-1 to TRBJ2-1, with unresolved D. With 3 bases removed from V and 8 bases from J, the gap between germline ends came to 17 bases. Looked up from germline, CDR1 is DFQATT and CDR2 is SNEGSKA (reference sequence). The CDR3 contains 14 residues. The CDR3 nucleotides read TGCAGTGCTAGGCCCCAGTTCAGCGACTATGAGCAGTTCTTC. The encoded protein is CSARPQFSDYEQFF.

This clonotype came up a few times. The gene calls are TRBV7-6 and TRBJ2-1; D gene unclear. The CDR3 length is 12 residues. V lost 4 bases and J lost 5, with 6 bases in between. Germline loops: CDR1 SGHVS, CDR2 FNYEAQ. The CDR3 region is CASSSQNNEQFF. In DNA, the CDR3 is TGTGCCAGCAGCTCCCAGAACAATGAGCAGTTCTTC.

Only a few counts were recorded for this clonotype. The chain is built from TRBV28 and TRBJ1-4; 7 bases align to TRBD1. Germline CDR1 reads MDHEN; CDR2 reads SYDVKM. The V segment lost 3 bases and the J segment 5 bases; nucleotides outside the gene matches: 12. The CDR3 runs 17 residues. This chain's CDR3 is CASSFGSEGTANEKLFF. The CDR3 DNA is TGTGCCAGCAGTTTTGGTTCTGAAGGGACAGCAAATGAAAAACTGTTTTTT.

The chain joins TRBV6-2 or TRBV6-3 to TRBJ1-1, with D possibly TRBD1 on 6 matching bases. The length of the CDR3 is 13 residues. Trimming took off 6 bases at V and 2 bases at J, with 10 bases between the two ends. The germline V gene encodes CDR1 MNHEY and CDR2 SVGEGT. CDR3 protein: CASSHRDNTEAFF. CDR3 DNA sequence: TGTGCCAGCAGCCACAGGGATAACACTGAAGCTTTCTTT.

This clonotype was picked up one time. This chain uses TRBV11-2 with TRBJ2-5, with a tentative D call TRBD1 (6 bases). V lost 0 bases to trimming and J lost 5 bases, with 10 bases between them. The CDR3 is 14 residues long. Per the germline V gene, CDR1 is SGHAT and CDR2 is FQNNGV. CDR3 residues: CASSLDLGAETQYF. The CDR3 region has the DNA TGTGCCAGCAGCTTAGATCTGGGGGCGGAGACCCAGTACTTC. Variable domain in full (rest from reference TRBV11-2 and TRBJ2-5): EAGVAQSPRYKIIEKRQSVAFWCNPISGHATLYWYQQILGQGPKLLIQFQNNGVVDDSQLPKDRFSAERLKGVDSTLKIQPAKLEDSAVYLCASSLDLGAETQYFGPGTRLLVL.

This rearrangement joins TRBV28 to TRBJ2-2; 11 nucleotides align to TRBD2. The ends lost 5 bases at V and 6 bases at J; junction bases unmatched: 2. The CDR3 extends over 14 amino acids. Per germline, CDR1 MDHEN and CDR2 SYDVKM. Here the CDR3 DNA reads TGTGCCAGCAGTCCTAGCGGGGGGTCCGGGGAGCTGTTTTTT. Its protein is CASSPSGGSGELFF. The whole variable domain, remainder taken from reference TRBV28 and TRBJ2-2, is DVKVTQSSRYLVKRTGEKVFLECVQDMDHENMFWYRQDPGLGLRLIYFSYDVKMKEKGDIPEGYSVSREKKERFSLILESASTNQTSMYLCASSPSGGSGELFFGEGSRLTVL.

This chain's CDR3 is CASSYEGQGSPGYTF. CDR3 nucleotides: TGTGCCAGCAGTTACGAAGGCCAGGGGTCGCCGGGTTACACCTTC. The V and J genes are TRBV6-5 and TRBJ1-2, with D maybe TRBD1 (6 bases). Trimming took 2 bases from V and 11 from J, leaving 21 bases between them. The germline CDR1 and CDR2 sequences are MNHEY and SVGAGI. The CDR3 is 15 residues long.

The rearrangement links TRBV13 to TRBJ2-3; 12 nucleotides align to TRBD2. The trim removed 4 bases at V and 5 bases at J, leaving 4 bases unmatched. The CDR3 spans 15 residues. Germline V gene sequence: CDR1 PRHDT, CDR2 FYEKMQ (reference sequence). The CDR3: CASSSTSGGGDTQYF. Here the CDR3 DNA reads TGTGCCAGCAGCTCGACTAGCGGGGGTGGAGATACGCAGTATTTT. Supplemented by reference TRBV13 and TRBJ2-3, the full variable domain reads AAGVIQSPRHLIKEKRETATLKCYPIPRHDTVYWYQQGPGQDPQFLISFYEKMQSDKGSIPDRFSAQQFSDYHSELNMSSLELGDSALYFCASSSTSGGGDTQYFGPGTRLTVL.

The rearrangement uses TRBV7-6 and TRBJ2-3; 9 bases align to TRBD1. Germline CDR1 SGHVS, CDR2 FNYEAQ. This CDR3 has 16 amino acids. Trimming cost V 5 bases and J 2 bases; bases outside gene matches: 8. CDR3 in amino acids: CASSPDWTGDTDTQYF. The CDR3 nucleotides read TGTGCCAGCAGCCCGGACTGGACAGGGGACACAGATACGCAGTATTTT.

This clonotype was counted only a few times. This sequence joins TRBV20-1 and TRBJ2-7; D might be TRBD1 (5 bases). CDR1 is DFQATT, CDR2 SNEGSKA, per germline (reference sequence). This CDR3 is built from 14 residues. V was shortened by 1 base and J by 1 base, with 11 bases between the two germline ends. CDR3 nucleotides: TGCAGTGCTAGAGGCATCAGGGCTTCCTACGAGCAGTACGTC. It codes for CSARGIRASYEQYV.

This clonotype turned up a few times. The rearrangement links TRBV29-1 to TRBJ1-4; unclear D gene. V was trimmed by 6 bases and J by 3 bases, leaving 8 bases between them. The CDR3 loop spans 12 amino acids. CDR1 is SQVTM and CDR2 is ANQGSEA in the germline V gene. The CDR3 here is CSVPVPNEKLFF. The DNA for the CDR3 is TGCAGCGTCCCGGTCCCTAATGAAAAACTGTTTTTT.

This sequence joins TRBV29-1 and TRBJ1-1, with TRBD1 as a possible D gene (5 bases). The CDR3 is made up of 13 amino acids. CDR1 and CDR2 from the germline V gene are SQVTM and ANQGSEA. The ends were cut back, 3 bases at V and 6 bases at J, with 14 bases in the middle. CDR3 in amino acids: CSVEGLLTAEAFF. The CDR3 coding sequence is TGCAGCGTTGAGGGACTTTTGACTGCTGAAGCTTTCTTT.

In the case of this clonotype: Possible read error: a much larger clone is one base away. V is TRBV29-1 and J is TRBJ2-1, with D unresolved. The CDR3 is 12 residues long. Germline V gives CDR1 SQVTM, CDR2 ANQGSEA. With 4 bases removed from V and 12 bases from J, the gap between germline ends came to 16 bases. The CDR3 spells CSVVEGGYVQFF. CDR3 bases: TGCAGCGTTGTAGAAGGTGGCTATGTGCAGTTCTTC.

This clonotype has only a few counts. CDR3 protein: CASSYDNYNEQFF. The CDR3 DNA reads as TGTGCCAGCAGCTATGACAACTACAATGAGCAGTTCTTC. V gene TRBV5-6 combines with J gene TRBJ2-1; D gene unclear. The V end lost 3 bases, the J end lost 3 bases, and 7 bases lay between the germline ends. This CDR3 contains 13 residues. CDR1 and CDR2 from the germline V gene are SGHDT and YYEEEE. The variable domain in full, completed from reference TRBV5-6 and TRBJ2-1, reads DAGVTQSPTHLIKTRGQQVTLRCSPKSGHDTVSWYQQALGQGPQFIFQYYEEEERQRGNFPDRFSGHQFPNYSSELNVNALLLGDSALYLCASSYDNYNEQFFGPGTRLTVL.

In its sample, this clonotype was seen a few times. The rearrangement uses TRBV20-1 and TRBJ2-7; the D call may be TRBD1 or TRBD2 (6 bases each). V lost 5 bases and J lost 0, with 11 bases in between. The CDR3 has 13 residues. CDR1 DFQATT and CDR2 SNEGSKA come from the germline V gene (reference sequence). The CDR3 sequence is CSAGRDISYEQYF. For the CDR3, the DNA is TGCAGTGCTGGGCGGGACATCTCCTACGAGCAGTACTTC.

A few counts support this clonotype. This rearrangement joins TRBV12-3 or TRBV12-4 to TRBJ1-2; D is undetermined. V lost 6 bases and J 0 bases, leaving 11 bases between the germline ends. The CDR3 contains 14 residues. The CDR3, as DNA: TGTGCCAGCAGAACTATGACACCTAACTATGGCTACACCTTC. It encodes CASRTMTPNYGYTF.

This clonotype came up a few times. This chain connects TRBV10-1 to TRBJ1-6, with D perhaps matching TRBD1 (5 bases). Trimming stripped 1 base from V and 7 bases from J, with 11 bases between. Per the germline V gene, CDR1 is WNHNN and CDR2 is SYGVQD (reference sequence). The CDR3 is 15 residues long. This CDR3 reads CASSEWGGPNSPLHF. Written as DNA, the CDR3 is TGCGCCAGCAGTGAGTGGGGGGGACCCAATTCACCCCTCCACTTT.

This clonotype was recorded many times. V usage is TRBV6-6 and J usage is TRBJ2-4; tentatively, D is TRBD2 (5 bases). The V end lost 10 bases, the J end lost 4 bases, and 14 bases lay between the germline ends. The CDR3 has 13 amino acids. Germline assignment: CDR1 MNHNY and CDR2 SVGAGI (reference sequence). CDR3 bases: TGTGCCATTAGAACCGAGGGTAAAAACATTCAGTACTTC. It codes for CAIRTEGKNIQYF.

This clonotype was seen a handful of times. The CDR3 is CASRTAGGLITDTQYF. The CDR3 nucleotides are TGTGCCAGCAGGACGGCGGGGGGGCTTATCACAGATACGCAGTATTTT. The chain couples TRBV12-3 or TRBV12-4 to TRBJ2-3; 9 nucleotides line up with TRBD2. CDR3 length equals 16 residues. V lost 6 bases and J lost 2; bases outside the gene matches: 9.

The chain links TRBV20-1 to TRBJ2-1, with 9 bases fitting TRBD1. Germline lookup yields CDR1 DFQATT and CDR2 SNEGSKA (reference sequence). V dropped 8 bases and J dropped 5; count of bases not matched to a gene: 10. The CDR3 extends over 14 amino acids. The CDR3 DNA reads as TGCAGTTCGGGACAGGGAGCGGCGAACAATGAGCAGTTCTTC. Translation gives CSSGQGAANNEQFF.

This clonotype was seen more than once but under ten times. The V and J genes are TRBV9 and TRBJ2-1; the match to TRBD2 covers 12 bases. Germline values: CDR1 SGDLS, CDR2 YYNGEE. CDR3 length: 15 residues. V lost 0 bases, J lost 7 bases, and 2 bases stayed unmatched. This CDR3 reads CASSVDTSGGNEQFF. In DNA, the CDR3 is TGTGCCAGCAGCGTAGATACTAGCGGGGGGAATGAGCAGTTCTTC.

This clonotype was seen only a few times. This chain connects TRBV4-3 to TRBJ2-5; D gene unclear. Per the germline V gene, CDR1 is LGHNA and CDR2 is YSLEER. The ends were cut back, 0 bases at V and 5 bases at J, with 10 bases in the middle. There are 14 residues in the CDR3. CDR3 region: CASSQDYSEETQYF. In nucleotides, the CDR3 is TGCGCCAGCAGCCAAGATTACAGTGAGGAGACCCAGTACTTC.

This clonotype was counted at least ten times. The chain is built from TRBV12-3 or TRBV12-4 and TRBJ1-1, with 7 bases identical to TRBD1. The V gene end was trimmed by 6 bases and the J gene end by 3 bases; junction bases not matched to a gene: 4. The CDR3 is made up of 13 amino acids. The CDR3 DNA reads as TGTGCCAGCAGGTTTGACAGGGACACTGAAGCTTTCTTT. Translation: CASRFDRDTEAFF.